These T cell receptor beta chains were read from a single sample in a study of blood T cell repertoires in COVID-19. Generated by immunoSEQ multiplex PCR, the TCRdb table keeps only in-frame clones and is missing some. The table lists a few hundred thousand clones, roughly 90% of them singletons. Sequenced input: PBMCs or T cells enriched from blood (not recorded which). All receptors come from a woman under 40 who had recovered from COVID-19. The CDR3 runs from the conserved cysteine through the conserved F or W. Each record gives: J gene, D gene, V gene, clone size, CDR3 protein, CDR3 DNA. A D gene is named only where the DNA matches it firmly. Some rows have no size entry. The others give once, few or many, or a class for an expanded clone.

TRBJ2-2	-	TRBV25-1	-	CASRGADSTGELFF	TGTGCCAGCAGAGGGGCCGATTCCACCGGGGAGCTGTTTTTT
TRBJ1-1	TRBD1	TRBV10-3	-	CAIRDRDTEAFF	TGTGCCATCAGAGACAGGGACACTGAAGCTTTCTTT
TRBJ1-5	-	TRBV4-1	-	CASSQAGGYQPQHF	TGCGCCAGCAGCCAAGCGGGGGGCTATCAGCCCCAGCATTTT
TRBJ1-1	-	TRBV27	-	CASSLSRWGGRDTEAFF	TGTGCCAGCAGTTTATCTAGATGGGGGGGCAGGGACACTGAAGCTTTCTTT
TRBJ2-7	-	TRBV27	-	CASSLWAGESEQYF	TGTGCCAGCAGTTTATGGGCAGGGGAGTCCGAGCAGTACTTC
TRBJ1-4	-	TRBV30	-	CAWRLRTVEEKLFF	TGTGCCTGGAGGCTCCGCACGGTCGAAGAAAAACTGTTTTTT
TRBJ2-2	TRBD2	TRBV10-3	-	CAISAQLAGNTGELFF	TGTGCCATCAGTGCACAACTAGCGGGGAACACCGGGGAGCTGTTTTTT
TRBJ2-7	TRBD1	TRBV28	-	CASSRRQGVYGYEQYF	TGTGCCAGCAGTCGCAGACAGGGGGTTTACGGCTACGAGCAGTACTTC
TRBJ1-5	TRBD1	TRBV28	-	CASRSGGGQPQHF	TGTGCCAGCAGGTCAGGGGGAGGTCAGCCCCAGCATTTT
TRBJ1-1	-	TRBV2	-	CASSEGRQQEAFF	TGTGCCAGCAGTGAAGGGAGACAGCAAGAAGCTTTCTTT
TRBJ1-3	TRBD1	TRBV15	once	CATSKLDRSHSGNTIYF	TGTGCCACCAGCAAATTGGACAGGTCCCACTCTGGAAACACCATATATTTT
TRBJ2-1	-	TRBV7-8	-	CASSLVPGPLAYNEQFF	TGTGCCAGCAGCTTAGTTCCAGGTCCTCTGGCCTACAATGAGCAGTTCTTC
TRBJ1-1	-	TRBV30	-	CAWSVLRSDTEAFF	TGTGCCTGGAGTGTACTGCGGTCGGACACTGAAGCTTTCTTT
TRBJ1-1	-	TRBV6-6	-	CASNKPGDRTEAFF	TGTGCCAGCAATAAACCAGGGGATCGCACTGAAGCTTTCTTT
TRBJ2-5	TRBD1	TRBV6-5	-	CASSGTGEHF	TGTGCCAGCAGCGGGACAGGGGAGCACTTC
TRBJ1-2	-	TRBV4-1	-	CASSQGNRNYGYTF	TGCGCCAGCAGCCAAGGGAACAGAAACTATGGCTACACCTTC
TRBJ2-7	TRBD1	TRBV6-6	-	CASNPGQGSVEQYF	TGTGCCAGCAATCCGGGACAGGGAAGTGTCGAGCAGTACTTC
TRBJ2-3	TRBD2	TRBV2	-	CASRGLAGVGTQYF	TGTGCCAGCAGGGGACTAGCGGGAGTAGGTACGCAGTATTTT
TRBJ2-3	-	TRBV7-2	-	CASSPLAQSWDTQYF	TGTGCCAGCAGCCCCCTAGCCCAATCCTGGGATACGCAGTATTTT
TRBJ2-7	TRBD2	TRBV19	-	CASSVAPGLAGEQYF	TGTGCCAGTAGTGTAGCCCCGGGACTAGCGGGCGAGCAGTACTTC
TRBJ1-5	-	TRBV18	few	CASGGDVSNQPQHF	TGTGCCAGCGGGGGGGATGTTAGCAATCAGCCCCAGCATTTT
TRBJ2-7	TRBD1	TRBV28	-	CASSPGTGAYEQYF	TGTGCCAGCAGTCCCGGGACAGGGGCCTACGAGCAGTACTTC
TRBJ2-1	-	TRBV5-8	-	CASSSTSLSYNEQFF	TGTGCCAGCAGCTCGACTAGTTTATCCTACAATGAGCAGTTCTTC
TRBJ2-2	TRBD2	TRBV13	-	CASSKKGLAANTGELFF	TGTGCCAGCAGCAAAAAGGGACTAGCGGCTAACACCGGGGAGCTGTTTTTT
TRBJ2-1	TRBD2	TRBV11-2	-	CASSLGLAGSYNEQFF	TGTGCCAGCAGCTTAGGCCTAGCGGGCTCCTACAATGAGCAGTTCTTC
TRBJ1-1	-	TRBV30	-	CAWNRGSTEAFF	TGTGCCTGGAATAGGGGAAGCACTGAAGCTTTCTTT
TRBJ2-2	TRBD1	TRBV27	-	CASSFVALRTGGTGELFF	TGTGCCAGCAGTTTCGTGGCGTTGAGGACAGGGGGCACCGGGGAGCTGTTTTTT
TRBJ2-3	TRBD2	TRBV19	-	CASSIGGLDTQYF	TGTGCCAGTAGCATCGGGGGGTTGGATACGCAGTATTTT
TRBJ1-2	-	TRBV28	-	CASSRIITGSGGYGYTF	TGTGCCAGCAGCCGGATCATAACAGGGTCGGGGGGCTATGGCTACACCTTC
TRBJ1-1	TRBD1	TRBV30	-	CAWSGQGLTEAFF	TGTGCCTGGTCAGGACAGGGCTTAACTGAAGCTTTCTTT
TRBJ2-1	TRBD2	TRBV10-3	-	CAISLSSGGNEQFF	TGTGCCATCTCACTATCTAGCGGGGGCAATGAGCAGTTCTTC
TRBJ2-5	TRBD2	TRBV10-3	-	CAISSAGTSEETQYF	TGTGCCATCAGTTCAGCCGGGACTAGCGAGGAGACCCAGTACTTC
TRBJ1-1	-	TRBV29-1	-	CSAVWQVNTEAFF	TGCAGCGCCGTCTGGCAAGTCAACACTGAAGCTTTCTTT
TRBJ2-5	TRBD1	TRBV28	-	CASSFPPIWGAGGGSRETQYF	TGTGCCAGCAGTTTTCCCCCCATTTGGGGCGCAGGGGGCGGTAGTCGAGAGACCCAGTACTTC
TRBJ2-7	TRBD1	TRBV9	-	CASSVAWDRVYEQYF	TGTGCCAGCAGCGTAGCGTGGGACAGGGTCTACGAGCAGTACTTC
TRBJ2-1	TRBD2	TRBV29-1	once	CSVEVRGLAGGKLYNEQFF	TGCAGCGTTGAAGTTCGGGGACTAGCGGGGGGGAAGCTCTACAATGAGCAGTTCTTC
TRBJ1-4	-	TRBV30	-	CAWNILQIGEKLFF	TGTGCCTGGAATATTTTACAGATAGGTGAAAAACTGTTTTTT